Presented here are 9 T cell receptor beta chains from one specimen sequenced in a study of blood T cell repertoires in COVID-19. Measured with immunoSEQ multiplex PCR; TCRdb has only the in-frame clones, and not every one. The data show 200,000 to 300,000 clones, 88% seen once. Sequencing input: peripheral blood. The receptors were gathered from a man older than 75 with acute or convalescent COVID-19.

This sequence joins TRBV29-1 and TRBJ1-2; 7 nucleotides align to TRBD1. The CDR3 is made up of 13 amino acids. After removal of 4 bases from V and 3 bases from J, the junction contained 5 bases not matched to a gene. Germline assignment: CDR1 SQVTM and CDR2 ANQGSEA. CDR3 bases: TGCAGCGTTGGACAGGGTCTGGACTATGGCTACACCTTC. Translated, it gives CSVGQGLDYGYTF.

The rearrangement uses TRBV19 and TRBJ1-2; 10 bases align to TRBD1. CDR1 and CDR2 (germline): LNHDA, SQIVND (reference sequence). V lost 5 bases, J lost 2 bases, and 5 bases stayed unmatched. The length of the CDR3 is 15 residues. CDR3 residues: CASSPWDRGNYGYTF. The CDR3 DNA reads as TGTGCCAGTAGTCCTTGGGACAGGGGAAACTATGGCTACACCTTC.

This chain links TRBV11-2 with TRBJ2-2, with D unresolved. The CDR3 has 15 residues. Germline assignment: CDR1 SGHAT and CDR2 FQNNGV. Trimming took 3 bases from V and 1 from J, leaving 9 bases between them. CDR3 DNA: TGTGCCAGCAGCTTCGAGGCCCTGAACACCGGGGAGCTGTTTTTT. Its translation is CASSFEALNTGELFF.

The genes are TRBV7-2 and TRBJ2-7, with D possibly matching TRBD1 (5 bases). V was clipped by 8 bases and J by 5 bases, with 16 bases between them. The CDR3 runs 13 residues. Germline V gene sequence: CDR1 SGHTA, CDR2 FQGNSA. The CDR3 region is CASGLYQGHEQYF. The CDR3 nucleotides read TGTGCCAGCGGGCTTTACCAGGGCCACGAGCAGTACTTC.

V gene TRBV25-1 combines with J gene TRBJ2-3; a weak D match, TRBD2 (6 bases). Germline V lookup: CDR1 MGHDK, CDR2 SYGVNS. The CDR3 contains 17 residues. V lost 4 bases and J 4 bases, leaving 21 bases between the germline ends. The CDR3 DNA is TGTGCCAGCAGTGGGTACCTGGGCGGGATCAACCCAGATACGCAGTATTTT. The encoded protein is CASSGYLGGINPDTQYF.

The genes are TRBV5-4 and TRBJ2-7; 8 bases fit TRBD2. The germline V gene has CDR1 SGHNT and CDR2 YYREEE (reference sequence). The V segment lost 3 bases and the J segment 4 bases; nucleotides outside the gene matches: 12. The CDR3 runs to 16 residues. The CDR3 DNA reads as TGTGCCAGCAGCTCCGGTCGGCGGGAGGCCAAGTACGAGCAGTACTTC. Translating it yields CASSSGRREAKYEQYF.

The V gene is TRBV24-1, the J gene TRBJ2-7; no firm D call. V was pared by 2 bases and J by 1 base, with 8 bases between. The CDR3 is 14 residues long. Germline CDR1 is KGHDR and CDR2 is SFDVKD. This chain's CDR3 is CATSDSGRSYEQYF. In nucleotides, the CDR3 is TGTGCCACCAGTGATTCTGGCCGATCCTACGAGCAGTACTTC.

This sequence joins TRBV5-1 and TRBJ2-1, with 8 bases fitting TRBD2. The V gene's germline CDR1 is SGHRS and CDR2 YFSETQ. V shed 2 bases, J shed 8 bases, and the junction held 6 bases outside the gene matches. The CDR3 runs 14 residues. CDR3 nucleotides: TGCGCCAGCAGCTTACGGGGGGGCGGAGATGAGCAGTTCTTC. It encodes CASSLRGGGDEQFF.

CDR3 nucleotides: TGTGCCAGCTCACCTATATCCAATGAGCAGTTCTTC. This encodes CASSPISNEQFF. The chain recombines TRBV18 with TRBJ2-1; D not resolved. The CDR3 runs 12 residues. Germline lookup yields CDR1 KGHSH and CDR2 LQKENI. Trimming shortened V by 3 bases and J by 6 bases, and 6 bases separated the two germline ends.